Below are 14 T cell receptor beta chains sequenced from a single sample in a study of T cells in Graves' hyperthyroidism and ophthalmopathy. Amplified regions were TCR beta CDR3 sequences from RNA transcripts. Primed by the HTBI set, a first-round RT-PCR was run on the TCR CDR3. TCRdb reprocessed the multiplex PCR reads with MiXCR, giving one entry per CDR3 protein. The table includes some 360,000 distinct CDR3 sequences, less than 20% detected once. Sequencing was performed on blood. These receptors were obtained from a woman in her thirties or forties with Graves' ophthalmopathy.

The sample holds many counts of this clonotype. The V call is TRBV6-5, the J call TRBJ2-1; the match to TRBD2 covers 12 bases. V shed 4 bases, J shed 8 bases, and the junction held 18 bases outside the gene matches. The length of the CDR3 is 19 residues. The germline V gene encodes CDR1 MNHEY and CDR2 SVGAGI. The CDR3 loop is CASSSQPAGLAGGVDEQFF. Here the CDR3 DNA reads TGTGCCAGCAGTTCGCAACCCGCAGGGCTAGCGGGAGGGGTGGATGAGCAGTTCTTC.

This clonotype came up many times. The gene calls are TRBV5-4 and TRBJ2-7, with 8 bases fitting TRBD2. Germline lookup yields CDR1 SGHNT and CDR2 YYREEE (reference sequence). CDR3 length equals 16 residues. V was pared by 4 bases and J by 4 bases, with 13 bases of the junction left unmatched. In DNA form, the CDR3 reads TGTGCCAGCAGCCGGGGACTAGTGGGAAAGGCTTACGAGCAGTACTTC. It codes for CASSRGLVGKAYEQYF.

This clonotype was detected many times. This rearrangement joins TRBV6-5 to TRBJ2-2; 8 bases agree with TRBD1. Trimming took 6 bases from V and 6 from J; bases not matched to a gene: 3. Looked up from germline, CDR1 is MNHEY and CDR2 is SVGAGI. CDR3 size: 13 residues. CDR3 sequence: CASRKDRAGELFF. CDR3 nucleotide sequence: TGTGCCAGCAGAAAGGACAGGGCCGGGGAGCTGTTTTTT.

This clonotype was seen many times. The genes are TRBV20-1 and TRBJ2-7; 8 nucleotides agree with TRBD2. V was pared by 6 bases and J by 6 bases, with 13 bases of the junction left unmatched. CDR3 length: 14 amino acids. The germline gives CDR1 DFQATT, CDR2 SNEGSKA (reference sequence). The CDR3 DNA is TGCAGTGCGAACCCCATGACTAGCGTCTCCGAGCAGTACTTC. It codes for CSANPMTSVSEQYF.

This clonotype was counted many times. This chain connects TRBV20-1 to TRBJ2-2; 7 bases match TRBD2. There are 14 residues in the CDR3. The germline V gene has CDR1 DFQATT and CDR2 SNEGSKA (reference sequence). The junction had 8 bases not matched to a gene; V was cut back by 6 bases and J by 4 bases. The CDR3 region is CSARPTSSTGELFF. The CDR3 DNA is TGCAGTGCACGCCCGACTAGCTCCACCGGGGAGCTGTTTTTT.

This clonotype was seen a single time. The rearrangement uses TRBV19 and TRBJ1-1; D possibly corresponds to TRBD1 (5 bases). V lost 3 bases and J 0 bases, leaving 11 bases between the germline ends. The germline V gene has CDR1 LNHDA and CDR2 SQIVND (reference sequence). The CDR3 extends over 15 amino acids. CDR3 residues: CASSITGPLNTEAFF. CDR3 sequence (DNA): TGTGCCAGTAGTATTACGGGACCCCTGAACACTGAAGCTTTCTTT.

This clonotype was counted many times. The chain joins TRBV28 to TRBJ1-2; 9 bases are a match to TRBD1. The V gene end was trimmed by 3 bases and the J gene end by 4 bases; junction bases not matched to a gene: 18. The CDR3 length is 19 residues. Germline V gene lookup returns CDR1 MDHEN and CDR2 SYDVKM. CDR3 sequence reads: CASSFLFGNRGRALYGYTF. DNA of the CDR3: TGTGCCAGCAGTTTCTTATTCGGCAACAGGGGGCGCGCTCTCTATGGCTACACCTTC.

This clonotype was recorded a few times. This chain uses TRBV29-1 with TRBJ2-3, with TRBD1 matching 11 bases. The CDR3 totals 15 residues. V shed 6 bases, J shed 3 bases, and the junction held 8 bases outside the gene matches. Germline loops: CDR1 SQVTM, CDR2 ANQGSEA. The CDR3, as DNA: TGCAGCGTCAAGGGTGGGGACAGGGGGACAGATACGCAGTATTTT. It is translated as CSVKGGDRGTDTQYF.

The chain recombines TRBV20-1 with TRBJ2-7; 8 bases align to TRBD1. Germline CDR1 and CDR2: DFQATT and SNEGSKA (reference sequence). Unmatched junction bases numbered 6, after V lost 0 bases and J lost 2 bases. The CDR3 has 15 amino acids. CDR3 in amino acids: CSARDLGQATYEQYF. DNA for the CDR3: TGCAGTGCTAGAGATCTGGGACAGGCCACCTACGAGCAGTACTTC.

This clonotype was counted a few times. The rearrangement joins TRBV19 to TRBJ1-5; tentatively, D is TRBD1 (6 bases). Germline CDR1 and CDR2: LNHDA and SQIVND (reference sequence). The V end was cut by 8 bases, the J end by 5 bases, with 16 bases between. The CDR3 runs 14 residues. The CDR3 sequence is CASGQGIVYQPQHF. Here the CDR3 DNA reads TGTGCCAGTGGGCAGGGGATAGTTTATCAGCCCCAGCATTTT.

The table lists this clonotype with many counts. The genes are TRBV15 and TRBJ1-6; maybe TRBD1 (6 bases). V was pared by 0 bases and J by 7 bases, with 13 bases between. CDR1 LNHNV and CDR2 YYDKDF come from the germline V gene (reference sequence). This CDR3 has 16 residues. Written as DNA, the CDR3 is TGTGCCACCAGCAGAGATCCGCAGGGGACGAATTCACCCCTCCACTTT. Protein: CATSRDPQGTNSPLHF.

This clonotype was recorded at least ten times. The gene calls are TRBV20-1 and TRBJ2-5, with D possibly TRBD1 on 6 matching bases. Trimming removed 5 bases at V and 5 bases at J, with 15 bases between. Germline CDR1 DFQATT, CDR2 SNEGSKA (reference sequence). The CDR3 sequence is 13 residues long. Here the CDR3 DNA reads TGCAGTGCTCGCTCGCCAGGGGTTGAGACCCAGTACTTC. Residues: CSARSPGVETQYF.

This clonotype was counted ten times or more. The rearrangement uses TRBV11-3 and TRBJ2-7; possibly TRBD1 or TRBD2 for D (6 bases each). V gave up 1 base and J gave up 2 bases, with 15 bases separating them. The length of the CDR3 is 16 residues. The germline V gene encodes CDR1 SGHNT and CDR2 YENEEA. In DNA form, the CDR3 reads TGTGCCAGCAGCTTAGTCGGGGGACACCTCGCCTACGAGCAGTACTTC. Residues: CASSLVGGHLAYEQYF.

In this sample, this clonotype turned up many times. The chain recombines TRBV11-2 with TRBJ2-5; D uncertain. CDR1 SGHAT and CDR2 FQNNGV come from the germline V gene. This CDR3 comprises 13 residues. The V end lost 5 bases, the J end lost 5 bases, and 12 bases lay between the germline ends. The CDR3 region is CASSRGNAETQYF. The DNA of the CDR3 is TGTGCCAGCAGCCGCGGAAATGCGGAGACCCAGTACTTC.